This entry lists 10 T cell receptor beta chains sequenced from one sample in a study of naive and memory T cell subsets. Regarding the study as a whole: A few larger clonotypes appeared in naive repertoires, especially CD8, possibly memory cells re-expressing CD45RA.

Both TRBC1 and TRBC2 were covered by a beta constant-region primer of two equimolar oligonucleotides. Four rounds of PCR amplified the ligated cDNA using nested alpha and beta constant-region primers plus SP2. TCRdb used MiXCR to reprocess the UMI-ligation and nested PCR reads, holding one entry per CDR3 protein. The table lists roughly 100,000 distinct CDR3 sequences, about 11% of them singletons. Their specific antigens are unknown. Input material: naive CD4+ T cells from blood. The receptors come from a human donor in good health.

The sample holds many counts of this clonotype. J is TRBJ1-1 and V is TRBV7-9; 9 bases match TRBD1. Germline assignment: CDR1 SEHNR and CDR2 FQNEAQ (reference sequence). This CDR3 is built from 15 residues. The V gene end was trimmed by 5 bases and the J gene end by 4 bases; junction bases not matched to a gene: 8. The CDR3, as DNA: TGTGCCAGCAGCCCAACCGGGACAGGGATCACTGAAGCTTTCTTT. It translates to CASSPTGTGITEAFF.

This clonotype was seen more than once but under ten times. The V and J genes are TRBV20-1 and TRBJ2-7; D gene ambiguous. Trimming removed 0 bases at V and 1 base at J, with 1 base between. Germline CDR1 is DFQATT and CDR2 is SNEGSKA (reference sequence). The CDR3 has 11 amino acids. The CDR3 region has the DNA TGCAGTGCTAGAGATTCCTACGAGCAGTACTTC. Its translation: CSARDSYEQYF.

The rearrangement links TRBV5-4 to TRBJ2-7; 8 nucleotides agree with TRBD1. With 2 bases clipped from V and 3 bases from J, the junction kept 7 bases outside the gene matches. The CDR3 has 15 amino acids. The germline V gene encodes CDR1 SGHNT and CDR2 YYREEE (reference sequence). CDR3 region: CASSFPGDRLYEQYF. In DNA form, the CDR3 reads TGTGCCAGCAGCTTTCCCGGGGACAGGCTCTACGAGCAGTACTTC.

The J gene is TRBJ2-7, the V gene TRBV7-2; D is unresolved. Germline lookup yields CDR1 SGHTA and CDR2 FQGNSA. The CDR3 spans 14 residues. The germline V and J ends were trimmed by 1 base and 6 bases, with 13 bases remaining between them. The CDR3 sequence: CASSLVRGAREQYF. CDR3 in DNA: TGTGCCAGCAGCTTAGTTCGAGGAGCGCGCGAGCAGTACTTC.

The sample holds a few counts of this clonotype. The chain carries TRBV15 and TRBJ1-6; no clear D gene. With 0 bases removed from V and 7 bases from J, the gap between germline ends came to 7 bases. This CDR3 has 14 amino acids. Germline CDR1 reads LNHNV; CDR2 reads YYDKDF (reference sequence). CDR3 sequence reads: CATSREGSNSPLHF. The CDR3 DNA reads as TGTGCCACCAGCAGAGAAGGGTCGAATTCACCCCTCCACTTT.

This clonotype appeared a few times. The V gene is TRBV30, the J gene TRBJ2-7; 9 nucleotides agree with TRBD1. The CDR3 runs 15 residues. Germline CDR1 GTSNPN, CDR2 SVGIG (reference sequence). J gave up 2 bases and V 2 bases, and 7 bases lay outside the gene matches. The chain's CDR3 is CAWSPTWTGAYEQYF. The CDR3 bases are TGTGCCTGGAGTCCCACCTGGACAGGGGCCTACGAGCAGTACTTC.

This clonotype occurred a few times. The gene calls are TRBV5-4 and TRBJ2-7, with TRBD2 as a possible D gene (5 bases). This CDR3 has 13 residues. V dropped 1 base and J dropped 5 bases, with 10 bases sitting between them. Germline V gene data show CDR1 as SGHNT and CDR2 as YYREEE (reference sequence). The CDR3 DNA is TGTGCCAGCAGCTTGCTAGCTGCCAACGAGCAGTACTTC. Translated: CASSLLAANEQYF.

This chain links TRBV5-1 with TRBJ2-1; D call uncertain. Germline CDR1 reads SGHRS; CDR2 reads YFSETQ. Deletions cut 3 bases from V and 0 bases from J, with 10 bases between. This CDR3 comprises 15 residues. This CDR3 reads CASSSGKSSYNEQFF. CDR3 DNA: TGCGCCAGCAGCTCAGGCAAAAGCTCCTACAATGAGCAGTTCTTC. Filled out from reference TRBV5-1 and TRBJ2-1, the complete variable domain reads KAGVTQTPRYLIKTRGQQVTLSCSPISGHRSVSWYQQTPGQGLQFLFEYFSETQRNKGNFPGRFSGRQFSNSRSEMNVSTLELGDSALYLCASSSGKSSYNEQFFGPGTRLTVL.

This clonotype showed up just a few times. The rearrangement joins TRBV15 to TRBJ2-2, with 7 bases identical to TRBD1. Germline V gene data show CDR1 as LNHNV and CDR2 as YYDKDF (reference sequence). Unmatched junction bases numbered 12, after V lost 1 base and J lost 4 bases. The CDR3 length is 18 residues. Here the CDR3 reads CATSRARPDRVGTGELFF. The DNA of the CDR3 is TGTGCCACCAGCAGAGCGCGTCCCGACAGGGTGGGCACCGGGGAGCTGTTTTTT.

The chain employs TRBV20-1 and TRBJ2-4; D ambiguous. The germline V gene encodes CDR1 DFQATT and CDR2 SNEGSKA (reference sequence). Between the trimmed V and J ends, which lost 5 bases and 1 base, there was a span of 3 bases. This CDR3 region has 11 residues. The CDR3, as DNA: TGCAGTGCTGCTGCCAAAAACATTCAGTACTTC. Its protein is CSAAAKNIQYF.